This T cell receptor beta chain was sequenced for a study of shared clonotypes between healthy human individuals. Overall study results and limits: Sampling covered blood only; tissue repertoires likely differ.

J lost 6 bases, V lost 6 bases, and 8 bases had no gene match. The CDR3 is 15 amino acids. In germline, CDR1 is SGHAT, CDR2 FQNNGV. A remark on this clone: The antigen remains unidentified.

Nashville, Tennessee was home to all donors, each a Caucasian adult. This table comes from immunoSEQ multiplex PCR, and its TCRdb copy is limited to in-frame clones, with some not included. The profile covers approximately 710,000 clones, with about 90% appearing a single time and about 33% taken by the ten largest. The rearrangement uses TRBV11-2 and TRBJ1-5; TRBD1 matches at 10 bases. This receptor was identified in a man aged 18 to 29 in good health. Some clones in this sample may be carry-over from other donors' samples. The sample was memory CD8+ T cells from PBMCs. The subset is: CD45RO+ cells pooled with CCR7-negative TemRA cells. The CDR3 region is CASSDRDRGGQPQHF. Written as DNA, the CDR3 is TGTGCCAGCAGTGACCGGGACAGGGGCGGTCAGCCCCAGCATTTT.